The 16 T cell receptor beta chains below were found in one sample sequenced in a study of T cell repertoires in ileal Crohn's disease. Time point denoted: neoterminal ileum biopsy at postoperative endoscopy, about 6 months after surgery. Clones were sequenced by immunoSEQ multiplex PCR, and TCRdb holds only the in-frame ones, with some missing. The sample has about 13,000 clones, approximately 80% seen once. The source material was ileal tissue. Every receptor here comes from an adult with Crohn's disease.

The chain carries TRBV5-4 and TRBJ2-7, with a weak D call TRBD2 (5 bases). Germline V gene lookup returns CDR1 SGHNT and CDR2 YYREEE (reference sequence). The CDR3 totals 13 residues. The ends were cut back, 4 bases at V and 6 bases at J, with 14 bases in the middle. The CDR3 protein is CASSGGSVGEQYF. CDR3 coding DNA: TGTGCCAGCAGCGGCGGGTCGGTGGGCGAGCAGTACTTC.

The genes are TRBV5-6 and TRBJ1-6, with a weak D call TRBD1 (6 bases). Germline loops: CDR1 SGHDT, CDR2 YYEEEE. This CDR3 contains 17 residues. V dropped 4 bases and J dropped 5 bases, with 19 bases sitting between them. CDR3 sequence (DNA): TGTGCCAGCAGCCCGACGGGTCGGGGGGCGGATAATTCACCCCTCCACTTT. This encodes CASSPTGRGADNSPLHF.

V and J are TRBV28 and TRBJ1-5, with TRBD1 matching 7 bases. The CDR3 covers 14 residues. Trimming at V came to 2 bases and at J to 6 bases, leaving 4 bases not matched to a gene. Germline assignment: CDR1 MDHEN and CDR2 SYDVKM. The CDR3, as DNA: TGTGCCAGCAGTTTAACAGGGGCAGGTCAGCCCCAGCATTTT. Encoded protein: CASSLTGAGQPQHF.

V gene TRBV2 combines with J gene TRBJ2-7; 8 nucleotides align to TRBD1. The ends lost 4 bases at V and 5 bases at J; junction bases unmatched: 7. Per the germline V gene, CDR1 is SNHLY and CDR2 is FYNNEI. The CDR3 covers 14 residues. The CDR3 is CASSVARGLDEQYF. The DNA of the CDR3 is TGTGCCAGCAGTGTGGCCAGGGGGCTAGACGAGCAGTACTTC.

The chain employs TRBV7-2 and TRBJ2-5, with a possible D match to TRBD2 (6 bases). CDR3 size: 14 residues. Germline CDR1 and CDR2: SGHTA and FQGNSA. V dropped 0 bases and J dropped 4 bases, with 9 bases sitting between them. CDR3: CASSLAAGPETQYF. The CDR3 coding sequence is TGTGCCAGCAGCTTAGCAGCGGGTCCAGAGACCCAGTACTTC.

V is TRBV5-1 and J is TRBJ1-4; 7 nucleotides line up with TRBD1. Germline-derived CDR1 and CDR2 are SGHRS and YFSETQ. With V trimmed by 4 bases and J by 0 bases, 9 bases remained unmatched. The CDR3 length is 17 residues. The CDR3 region has the DNA TGCGCCAGCAGCCCGACAGGGTCCCCTGCAACTAATGAAAAACTGTTTTTT. Protein sequence: CASSPTGSPATNEKLFF.

The V call is TRBV5-6, the J call TRBJ1-5; TRBD1 matches 7 bases. V shed 0 bases and J 3 bases; nucleotides not matched to a gene: 6. This CDR3 contains 16 residues. CDR1 is SGHDT and CDR2 is YYEEEE in the germline V gene. CDR3 coding DNA: TGTGCCAGCAGCTTGGCCGTCAGGGGGACCAATCAGCCCCAGCATTTT. It yields the protein CASSLAVRGTNQPQHF.

This chain joins TRBV20-1 and TRBJ2-7; no clear D. The CDR3 has 11 residues. V was cut by 3 bases and J by 7 bases, with 10 bases left in between. CDR1 and CDR2 (germline): DFQATT, SNEGSKA (reference sequence). CDR3 residues: CSASRQEEQYF. The CDR3 region has the DNA TGCAGTGCTAGCCGCCAGGAAGAGCAGTACTTC.

The chain has TRBV6-1 and TRBJ2-2; D is possibly TRBD1 (6 bases). Per germline, CDR1 MNHNS and CDR2 SASEGT. The CDR3 totals 12 residues. V lost 6 bases to trimming and J lost 6 bases, with 8 bases between them. CDR3 sequence: CASRGQPGELFF. CDR3 DNA: TGTGCCAGCAGAGGACAGCCCGGGGAGCTGTTTTTT.

The chain carries TRBV18 and TRBJ2-7; 7 bases fit TRBD2. The ends lost 4 bases at V and 0 bases at J; junction bases unmatched: 12. The CDR3 contains 17 residues. Germline V lookup: CDR1 KGHSH, CDR2 LQKENI. The CDR3 sequence: CASSLNSRPGGSYEQYF. DNA for the CDR3: TGTGCCAGCTCACTAAATAGTCGGCCGGGGGGCTCCTACGAGCAGTACTTC.

This chain joins TRBV6-1 and TRBJ1-1; the match to TRBD1 covers 7 bases. The CDR3 is 14 amino acids. Germline CDR1 and CDR2: MNHNS and SASEGT. V trimming: 1 base; J trimming: 6 bases; junction bases outside the gene matches: 5. CDR3 residues: CASSEVWDSAEAFF. CDR3 nucleotides: TGTGCCAGCAGTGAAGTTTGGGACAGCGCTGAAGCTTTCTTT.

The CDR3 loop is CASSSLQGATNYEQYF. The CDR3 DNA is TGTGCCAGCAGTTCCCTTCAGGGGGCCACGAACTACGAGCAGTACTTC. V is TRBV7-9 and J is TRBJ2-7; the match to TRBD1 covers 8 bases. Germline V gives CDR1 SEHNR, CDR2 FQNEAQ (reference sequence). The CDR3 loop spans 16 amino acids. With 6 bases clipped from V and 3 bases from J, the junction kept 13 bases outside the gene matches.

CDR3 coding DNA: TGTGCCAGCAGTTCCCCAGGACAGGGGGACACTGAAGCTTTCTTT. Translated, it gives CASSSPGQGDTEAFF. The gene calls are TRBV28 and TRBJ1-1; 10 bases fit TRBD1. The V gene end was trimmed by 4 bases and the J gene end by 3 bases; junction bases not matched to a gene: 5. The V gene's germline CDR1 is MDHEN and CDR2 SYDVKM. The CDR3 has 15 amino acids.

The sample holds a few counts of this clone. This sequence joins TRBV19 and TRBJ2-5; TRBD2 might be the D (6 bases). The CDR3 runs 17 residues. V was clipped by 4 bases and J by 2 bases, with 20 bases between them. Per germline, CDR1 LNHDA and CDR2 SQIVND (reference sequence). The CDR3 sequence: CASSKSSSGGLQETQYF. DNA of the CDR3: TGTGCCAGTAGTAAGTCCAGCTCCGGGGGATTGCAAGAGACCCAGTACTTC.

This clone was detected only once. The chain is built from TRBV9 and TRBJ1-2; tentatively, D is TRBD1 (5 bases). This CDR3 spans 14 amino acids. Germline V CDR1 and CDR2: SGDLS, YYNGEE. Trimming took off 0 bases at V and 8 bases at J, with 14 bases between the two ends. In DNA form, the CDR3 reads TGTGCCAGCAGCGTAGGGGAAGGGGCGAAGGGCTACACCTTC. Translation gives CASSVGEGAKGYTF.

This chain joins TRBV29-1 and TRBJ2-5, with 12 nucleotides matching TRBD2. V trimming: 6 bases; J trimming: 4 bases; junction bases outside the gene matches: 24. CDR3 length equals 20 residues. CDR1 and CDR2 from the germline V gene are SQVTM and ANQGSEA. The CDR3 DNA is TGCAGCGTCCAAGACTACCGAAGGCCTAGCGGGAGGGCAGTGAGAGAGACCCAGTACTTC. Its protein is CSVQDYRRPSGRAVRETQYF.